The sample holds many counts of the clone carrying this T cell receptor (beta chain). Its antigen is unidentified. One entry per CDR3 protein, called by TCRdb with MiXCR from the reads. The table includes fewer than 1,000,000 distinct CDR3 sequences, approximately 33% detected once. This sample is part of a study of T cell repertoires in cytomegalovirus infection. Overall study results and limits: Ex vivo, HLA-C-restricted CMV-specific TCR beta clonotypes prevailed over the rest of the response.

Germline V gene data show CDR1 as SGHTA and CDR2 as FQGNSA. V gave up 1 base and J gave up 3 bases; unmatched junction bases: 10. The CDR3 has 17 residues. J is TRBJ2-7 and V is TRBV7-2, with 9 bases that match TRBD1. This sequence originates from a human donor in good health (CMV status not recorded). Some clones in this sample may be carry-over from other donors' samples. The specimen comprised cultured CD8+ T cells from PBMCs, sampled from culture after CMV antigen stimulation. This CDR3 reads CASSLDRGRTYRYEQYF. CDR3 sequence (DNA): TGTGCCAGCAGCTTAGACAGGGGGCGCACTTATCGCTACGAGCAGTACTTC.